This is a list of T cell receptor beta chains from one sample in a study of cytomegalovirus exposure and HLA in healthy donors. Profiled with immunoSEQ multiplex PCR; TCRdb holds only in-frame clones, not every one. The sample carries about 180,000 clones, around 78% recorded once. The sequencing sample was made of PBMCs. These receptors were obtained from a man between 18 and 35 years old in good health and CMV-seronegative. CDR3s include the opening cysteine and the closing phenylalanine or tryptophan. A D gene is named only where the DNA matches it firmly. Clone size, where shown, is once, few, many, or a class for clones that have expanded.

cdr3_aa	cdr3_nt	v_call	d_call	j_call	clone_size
CASSRIGGAQETQYF	TGTGCCAGCAGCCGGATAGGGGGGGCTCAAGAGACCCAGTACTTC	TRBV7-8	.	TRBJ2-5	.
CAWSGGQGPGFF	TGTGCCTGGAGTGGAGGACAGGGCCCGGGGTTCTTC	TRBV30	TRBD1	TRBJ2-1	.
CASSSGQGADTQYF	TGCGCCAGCAGTTCCGGACAGGGGGCGGATACGCAGTATTTT	TRBV5-1	TRBD1	TRBJ2-3	.
CASSYQRQSSYNEQFF	TGCGCCAGCAGCTACCAGCGGCAAAGCTCCTACAATGAGCAGTTCTTC	TRBV5-1	.	TRBJ2-1	.
CASSAGQGESQPQHF	TGTGCCAGCAGCGCGGGACAGGGGGAATCTCAGCCCCAGCATTTT	TRBV9	TRBD1	TRBJ1-5	.
CASSSSGRTEAFF	TGTGCCAGCAGCTCCTCAGGTCGCACTGAAGCTTTCTTT	TRBV5-4	.	TRBJ1-1	.
CASSLGGDMPQHF	TGTGCCAGCAGCTTAGGAGGGGACATGCCCCAGCATTTT	TRBV7-9	.	TRBJ1-5	few
CASKPRRGRLDEQFF	TGTGCCAGCAAACCCCGCAGGGGGCGTTTGGATGAGCAGTTCTTC	TRBV2	TRBD1	TRBJ2-1	.
CASSLGRGSGATDTQYF	TGTGCCAGCAGCTTAGGAAGGGGTAGCGGGGCCACAGATACGCAGTATTTT	TRBV7-9	TRBD2	TRBJ2-3	once
CASSDRRGDTQYF	TGTGCCAGCAGTGACAGGCGAGGGGATACGCAGTATTTT	TRBV6-4	.	TRBJ2-3	.
CASSLSRTGSSYNSPLHF	TGTGCCAGCAGTTTATCCAGGACAGGGAGCTCCTATAATTCACCCCTCCACTTT	TRBV28	TRBD1	TRBJ1-6	.
CASRPGQGGGEQYF	TGTGCCAGCCGCCCCGGACAGGGGGGCGGCGAGCAGTACTTC	TRBV2	TRBD1	TRBJ2-7	few
CASSTQGEDYGYTF	TGTGCCAGCAGCACCCAGGGGGAGGACTATGGCTACACCTTC	TRBV9	TRBD1	TRBJ1-2	.
CASRSGGWDEQFF	TGTGCCAGCAGATCCGGGGGTTGGGATGAGCAGTTCTTC	TRBV5-4	.	TRBJ2-1	once
CASRRPSRPGVEAFF	TGTGCCAGCAGGCGGCCGTCGAGGCCGGGTGTGGAAGCTTTCTTT	TRBV6-5	.	TRBJ1-1	.
CASSFQDIEQYF	TGTGCCAGCAGCTTTCAGGATATCGAGCAGTACTTC	TRBV5-8	.	TRBJ2-7	.
CASSPFDGRSYGYTF	TGTGCCAGCAGTCCCTTCGACGGGAGATCCTATGGCTACACCTTC	TRBV6-5	.	TRBJ1-2	.
CASSARQGANIQYF	TGTGCCAGCAGTGCGCGACAGGGGGCTAACATTCAGTACTTC	TRBV6-1	TRBD1	TRBJ2-4	.
CASSGAAFSRYEQFF	TGTGCCAGCAGTGGGGCGGCGTTCTCTAGGTATGAGCAGTTCTTC	TRBV28	.	TRBJ2-1	.
CASSSTVGTAYEQYF	TGTGCCAGCAGTTCCACTGTCGGGACAGCCTACGAGCAGTACTTC	TRBV6-5	TRBD1	TRBJ2-7	.
CASSLGGSSGFDEQFF	TGTGCCAGCAGCTTAGGGGGGTCTAGCGGTTTCGATGAGCAGTTCTTC	TRBV7-6	TRBD2	TRBJ2-1	.
CAIRGGQDKQYF	TGTGCCATCAGGGGGGGACAGGACAAGCAGTACTTC	TRBV10-3	TRBD1	TRBJ2-7	.
CASSSRQGHTDTQYF	TGTGCCAGCAGCTCCAGACAGGGCCACACAGATACGCAGTATTTT	TRBV7-8	TRBD1	TRBJ2-3	.
CAISERGGDTEAFF	TGTGCCATCAGTGAGAGAGGGGGAGACACTGAAGCTTTCTTT	TRBV10-3	.	TRBJ1-1	.
CASSPKRDRSRPSGYTF	TGTGCCAGCAGCCCGAAGCGGGACAGGAGCCGTCCCTCGGGCTACACCTTC	TRBV5-4	TRBD1	TRBJ1-2	.
CASSVEGKEQFF	TGTGCCAGCAGCGTAGAGGGGAAGGAGCAGTTCTTC	TRBV9	.	TRBJ2-1	few
CASSEQGSAYEQYF	TGTGCCAGCAGTGAGCAGGGTAGTGCCTACGAGCAGTACTTC	TRBV6-5	.	TRBJ2-7	.
CASRPLGFTEAFF	TGTGCCAGCAGGCCCCTAGGATTCACTGAAGCTTTCTTT	TRBV27	.	TRBJ1-1	.
CASSPTGVRRETQYF	TGTGCCAGCAGTCCGACAGGAGTCCGGCGAGAGACCCAGTACTTC	TRBV6-5	.	TRBJ2-5	.
CATSRTHPDRNTGELFF	TGTGCCACCAGCAGAACCCATCCGGACAGGAACACCGGGGAGCTGTTTTTT	TRBV15	.	TRBJ2-2	.
CASSLESSTEAFF	TGTGCCAGCAGCTTAGAATCGAGCACTGAAGCTTTCTTT	TRBV7-9	.	TRBJ1-1	.
CASTLPGSSYNSPLHF	TGTGCCAGCACCCTTCCCGGGAGCTCCTATAATTCACCCCTCCACTTT	TRBV7-9	.	TRBJ1-6	once
CASNSGPPKNIQYF	TGTGCCAGCAATAGTGGGCCTCCCAAAAACATTCAGTACTTC	TRBV2	.	TRBJ2-4	.
CAWSRARGGRTEAFF	TGTGCCTGGAGTCGGGCAAGAGGGGGCCGAACTGAAGCTTTCTTT	TRBV30	TRBD1	TRBJ1-1	.
CASSLVPGQGGVLGSPLHF	TGTGCCAGCAGCTTAGTCCCGGGACAGGGAGGGGTACTCGGTTCACCCCTCCACTTT	TRBV7-9	TRBD1	TRBJ1-6	.
CAWSAQDISPLHF	TGTGCCTGGAGTGCACAGGATATTTCACCCCTCCACTTT	TRBV30	.	TRBJ1-6	.
CASSSGTGGLAFF	TGTGCCAGCAGTTCCGGGACAGGGGGTTTAGCTTTCTTT	TRBV2	TRBD1	TRBJ1-1	.
CASKSGGSYNEQFF	TGTGCCAGCAAAAGCGGGGGGTCCTACAATGAGCAGTTCTTC	TRBV28	TRBD2	TRBJ2-1	.
CASSPHRGKTEAFF	TGTGCCAGCAGTCCACACAGGGGGAAGACTGAAGCTTTCTTT	TRBV27	TRBD1	TRBJ1-1	.
CAITSYWGPSGNTIYF	TGTGCCATCACCTCCTATTGGGGCCCCTCTGGAAACACCATATATTTT	TRBV10-3	.	TRBJ1-3	.
CASSSAGGGLGYTF	TGTGCCAGCAGCTCGGCCGGGGGAGGGCTAGGCTACACCTTC	TRBV5-6	.	TRBJ1-2	.
CASSLVYRGGSKTDTQYF	TGTGCCAGCAGCTTAGTATATAGGGGCGGGAGTAAGACAGATACGCAGTATTTT	TRBV7-2	TRBD2	TRBJ2-3	.
CASSPSTLTDTQYF	TGTGCCAGCAGCCCCTCTACCCTCACAGATACGCAGTATTTT	TRBV7-2	.	TRBJ2-3	.
CASSLFYRQGWATNEKLFF	TGTGCCAGCAGTTTATTTTATCGGCAGGGCTGGGCCACTAATGAAAAACTGTTTTTT	TRBV27	.	TRBJ1-4	.
CASSDYSYEQYF	TGCGCCAGCAGTGACTACAGCTACGAGCAGTACTTC	TRBV10-1	.	TRBJ2-7	.
CASSGPGTGANTIYF	TGTGCCAGCAGTGGCCCCGGGACAGGGGCAAACACCATATATTTT	TRBV6-1	TRBD1	TRBJ1-3	.
CASSRQVDGYTF	TGTGCCAGCAGTAGACAGGTCGATGGCTACACCTTC	TRBV7-8	.	TRBJ1-2	.